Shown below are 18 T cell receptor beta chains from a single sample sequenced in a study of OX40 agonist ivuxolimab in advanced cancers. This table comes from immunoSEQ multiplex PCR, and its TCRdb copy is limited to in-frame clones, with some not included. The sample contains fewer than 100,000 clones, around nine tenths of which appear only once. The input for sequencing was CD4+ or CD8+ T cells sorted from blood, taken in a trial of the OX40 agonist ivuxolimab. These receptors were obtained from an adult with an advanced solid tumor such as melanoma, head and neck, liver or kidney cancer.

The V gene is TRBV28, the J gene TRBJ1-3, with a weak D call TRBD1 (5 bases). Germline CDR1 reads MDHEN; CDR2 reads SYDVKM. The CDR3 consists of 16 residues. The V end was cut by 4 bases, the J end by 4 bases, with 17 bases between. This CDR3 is CASSSPRRGSGNTIYF. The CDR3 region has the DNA TGTGCCAGCAGTTCCCCGAGACGGGGGAGCGGAAACACCATATATTTT. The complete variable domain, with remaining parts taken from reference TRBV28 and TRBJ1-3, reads DVKVTQSSRYLVKRTGEKVFLECVQDMDHENMFWYRQDPGLGLRLIYFSYDVKMKEKGDIPEGYSVSREKKERFSLILESASTNQTSMYLCASSSPRRGSGNTIYFGEGSWLTVV.

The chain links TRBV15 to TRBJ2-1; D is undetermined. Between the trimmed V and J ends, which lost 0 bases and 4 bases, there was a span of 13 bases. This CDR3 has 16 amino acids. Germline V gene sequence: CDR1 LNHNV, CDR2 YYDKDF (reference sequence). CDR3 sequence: CATSRDSDLRYNEQFF. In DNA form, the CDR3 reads TGTGCCACCAGCAGAGATTCTGACCTGCGGTACAATGAGCAGTTCTTC.

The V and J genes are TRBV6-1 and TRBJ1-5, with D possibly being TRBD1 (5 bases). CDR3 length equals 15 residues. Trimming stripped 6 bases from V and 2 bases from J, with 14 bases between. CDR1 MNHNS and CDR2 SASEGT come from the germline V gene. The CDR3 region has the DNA TGTGCCAGCAGCGGCGGGGGGAGGGGCAATCAGCCCCAGCATTTT. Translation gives CASSGGGRGNQPQHF.

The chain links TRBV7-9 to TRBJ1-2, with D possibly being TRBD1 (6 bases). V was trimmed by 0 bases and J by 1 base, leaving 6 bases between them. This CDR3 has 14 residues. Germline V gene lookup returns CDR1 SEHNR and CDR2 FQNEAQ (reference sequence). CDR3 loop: CASSLADSNYGYTF. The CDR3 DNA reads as TGTGCCAGCAGCTTAGCGGACAGTAACTATGGCTACACCTTC.

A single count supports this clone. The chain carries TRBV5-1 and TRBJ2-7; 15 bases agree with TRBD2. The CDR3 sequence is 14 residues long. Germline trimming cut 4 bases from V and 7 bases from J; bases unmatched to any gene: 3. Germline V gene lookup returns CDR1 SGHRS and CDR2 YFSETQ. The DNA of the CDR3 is TGCGCCAGCAGCCCGGGACTAGCGGGAGGTGAGCAGTACTTC. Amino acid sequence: CASSPGLAGGEQYF.

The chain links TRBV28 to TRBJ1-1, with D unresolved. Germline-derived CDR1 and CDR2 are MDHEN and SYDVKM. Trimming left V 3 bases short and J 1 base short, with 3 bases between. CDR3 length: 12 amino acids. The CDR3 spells CASSLGNTEAFF. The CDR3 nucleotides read TGTGCCAGCAGTTTGGGGAACACTGAAGCTTTCTTT.

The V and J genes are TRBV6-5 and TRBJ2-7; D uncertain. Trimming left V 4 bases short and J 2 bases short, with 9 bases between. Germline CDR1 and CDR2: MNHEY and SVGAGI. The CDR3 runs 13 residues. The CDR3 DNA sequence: TGTGCCAGCAGTTTGACCGTAACCTACGAGCAGTACTTC. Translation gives CASSLTVTYEQYF.

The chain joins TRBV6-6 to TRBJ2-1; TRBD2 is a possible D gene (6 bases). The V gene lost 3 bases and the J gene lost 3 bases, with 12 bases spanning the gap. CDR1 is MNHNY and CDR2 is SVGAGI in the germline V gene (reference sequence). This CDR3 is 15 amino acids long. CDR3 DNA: TGTGCCAGCAGTTATGCGGAGGGGTTCTACAATGAGCAGTTCTTC. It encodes CASSYAEGFYNEQFF.

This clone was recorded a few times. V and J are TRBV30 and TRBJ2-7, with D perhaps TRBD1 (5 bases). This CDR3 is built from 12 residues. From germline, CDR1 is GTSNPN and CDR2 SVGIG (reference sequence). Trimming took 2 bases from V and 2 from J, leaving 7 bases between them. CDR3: CAWSTGPYEQYF. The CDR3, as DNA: TGTGCCTGGAGTACAGGACCCTACGAGCAGTACTTC.

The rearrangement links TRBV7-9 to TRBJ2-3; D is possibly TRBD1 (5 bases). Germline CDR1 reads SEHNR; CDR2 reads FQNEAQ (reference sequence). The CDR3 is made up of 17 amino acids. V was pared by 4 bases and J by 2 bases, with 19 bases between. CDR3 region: CASSSQQATDNTDTQYF. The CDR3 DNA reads TGTGCCAGCAGCTCACAACAGGCAACAGATAACACAGATACGCAGTATTTT.

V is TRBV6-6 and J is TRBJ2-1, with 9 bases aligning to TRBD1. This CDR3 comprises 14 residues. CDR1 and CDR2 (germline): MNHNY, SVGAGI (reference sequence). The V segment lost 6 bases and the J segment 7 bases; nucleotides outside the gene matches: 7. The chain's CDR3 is CASRGGTGLNEQFF. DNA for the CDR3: TGTGCCAGCAGGGGGGGGACAGGGCTGAATGAGCAGTTCTTC.

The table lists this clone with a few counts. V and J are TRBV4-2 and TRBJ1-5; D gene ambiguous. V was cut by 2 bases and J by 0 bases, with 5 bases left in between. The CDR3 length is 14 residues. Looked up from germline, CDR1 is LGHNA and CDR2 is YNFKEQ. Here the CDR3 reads CASSQWNSNQPQHF. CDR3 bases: TGTGCCAGCAGCCAATGGAATAGCAATCAGCCCCAGCATTTT.

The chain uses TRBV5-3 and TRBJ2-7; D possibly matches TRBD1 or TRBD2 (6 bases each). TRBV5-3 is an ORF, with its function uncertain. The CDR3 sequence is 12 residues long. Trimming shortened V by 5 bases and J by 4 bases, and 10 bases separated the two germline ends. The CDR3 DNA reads TGTGCCAGAAGTTCGGGGGCATACGAGCAGTACTTC. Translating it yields CARSSGAYEQYF.

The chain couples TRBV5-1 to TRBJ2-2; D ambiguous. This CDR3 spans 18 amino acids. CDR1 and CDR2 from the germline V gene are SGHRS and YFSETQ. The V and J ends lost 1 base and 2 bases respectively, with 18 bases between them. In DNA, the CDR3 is TGCGCCAGCAGCTTGCCCCTAGGGTCCTTATCTAACACCGGGGAGCTGTTTTTT. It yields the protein CASSLPLGSLSNTGELFF. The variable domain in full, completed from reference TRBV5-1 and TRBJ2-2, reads KAGVTQTPRYLIKTRGQQVTLSCSPISGHRSVSWYQQTPGQGLQFLFEYFSETQRNKGNFPGRFSGRQFSNSRSEMNVSTLELGDSALYLCASSLPLGSLSNTGELFFGEGSRLTVL.

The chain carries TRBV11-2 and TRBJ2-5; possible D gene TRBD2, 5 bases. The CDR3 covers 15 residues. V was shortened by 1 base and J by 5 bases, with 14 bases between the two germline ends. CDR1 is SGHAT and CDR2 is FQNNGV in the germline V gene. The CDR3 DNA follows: TGTGCCAGCAGCTTAGCTCTAGCCAGTGGGGAGACCCAGTACTTC. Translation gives CASSLALASGETQYF.

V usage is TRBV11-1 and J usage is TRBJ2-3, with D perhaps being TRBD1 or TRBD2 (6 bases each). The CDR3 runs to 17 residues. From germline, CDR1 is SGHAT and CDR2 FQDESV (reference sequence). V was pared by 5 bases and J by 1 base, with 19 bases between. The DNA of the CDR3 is TGTGCCAGCAGCCACTCACTAGGAGGGGGTGGCACAGATACGCAGTATTTT. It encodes CASSHSLGGGGTDTQYF.

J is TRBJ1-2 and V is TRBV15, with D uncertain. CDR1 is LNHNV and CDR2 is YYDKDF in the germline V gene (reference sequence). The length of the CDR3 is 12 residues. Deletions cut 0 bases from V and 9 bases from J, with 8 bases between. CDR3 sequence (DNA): TGTGCCACCAGCAGAGATTTGTACCGCTACACCTTC. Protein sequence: CATSRDLYRYTF.

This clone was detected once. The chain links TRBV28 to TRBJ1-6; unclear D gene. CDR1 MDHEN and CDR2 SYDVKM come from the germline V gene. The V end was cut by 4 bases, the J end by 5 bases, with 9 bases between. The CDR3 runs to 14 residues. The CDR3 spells CASSSTGDNSPLHF. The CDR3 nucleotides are TGTGCCAGCAGTTCTACTGGAGATAATTCACCCCTCCACTTT.